This T cell receptor (beta chain) was sequenced during a study of cytomegalovirus exposure and HLA in healthy donors. Primers included in the PCR were 60 Vbeta and 13 Jbeta primers. The table came from immunoSEQ multiplex PCR; TCRdb's copy has only in-frame clones and leaves some out. The sample lists about 200,000 clones; around 80% were seen once. General study results and limits: One later analysis reportedly identified an Asian-associated ancestry cluster that showed fewer N-insertions than the approximately 700-donor mean. No immune exposure information besides CMV serostatus was available.

V lost 2 bases to trimming and J lost 5 bases, with 18 bases between them. Per the germline V gene, CDR1 is MGHRA and CDR2 is YSYEKL. This CDR3 has 16 residues. Concerning this clone: Its cognate antigen is unknown.

Material for sequencing was PBMCs. The chain couples TRBV4-1 to TRBJ1-1; a possible D gene is TRBD1 (6 bases). The clonotype comes from a woman aged 30 to 39 in good health and CMV-seropositive. The CDR3 is CASSQLGGGRYTEAFF. The CDR3 DNA follows: TGCGCCAGCAGCCAACTCGGGGGGGGCCGGTATACTGAAGCTTTCTTT.